The 21 T cell receptor beta chains listed next were all sequenced from one sample in a study of regulatory T cells in long-lasting Graves disease. As to time point: persistent/refractory GD, antithyroid drugs over 5 years with positive TRAb. There was RNA extracted from PBMCs, and the TCR library was made from it. Library construction for TCR beta used iRepertoire HTBI primers and Arm-PCR of CDR3 regions. TCRdb redid the calling of the multiplex PCR reads with MiXCR, one entry per CDR3 protein. The sample lists some 420,000 distinct CDR3 sequences, approximately 23% seen once, with over 10% in the top ten. Sequenced here: peripheral blood mononuclear cells (PBMCs), sampled when the disease was refractory, from a patient treated with antithyroid drugs. These receptor sequences come from a female donor with Graves disease.

This clonotype has a count of ten or more. The chain is built from TRBV6-1 and TRBJ2-7, with D uncertain. The CDR3 runs 13 residues. Germline V gene sequence: CDR1 MNHNS, CDR2 SASEGT. Trimming stripped 6 bases from V and 6 bases from J, with 15 bases between. For the CDR3, the DNA is TGTGCCAGCAGCTCAGAAATCGGCGGCGAGCAGTACTTC. It specifies CASSSEIGGEQYF.

This clonotype was recorded many times. V usage is TRBV20-1 and J usage is TRBJ1-6; the match to TRBD1 covers 7 bases. CDR1 and CDR2 (germline): DFQATT, SNEGSKA (reference sequence). The ends lost 4 bases at V and 2 bases at J; junction bases unmatched: 5. CDR3 length: 15 amino acids. DNA of the CDR3: TGCAGTGCTACAGCAGGGGGTACCTATAATTCACCCCTCCACTTT. Its protein product is CSATAGGTYNSPLHF.

In this sample, this clonotype turned up many times. The gene calls are TRBV20-1 and TRBJ2-2, with D perhaps being TRBD1 or TRBD2 (7 bases each). Germline CDR1 DFQATT, CDR2 SNEGSKA (reference sequence). V lost 0 bases to trimming and J lost 4 bases, with 21 bases between them. This CDR3 comprises 18 residues. CDR3 region: CSARDLRQGGQTTGELFF. CDR3 bases: TGCAGTGCTAGAGATCTGAGACAGGGAGGGCAGACCACCGGGGAGCTGTTTTTT.

This clonotype was observed many times. J is TRBJ2-5 and V is TRBV11-2, with D maybe TRBD2 (5 bases). V lost 3 bases and J lost 0, with 5 bases in between. The length of the CDR3 is 13 residues. CDR1 is SGHAT and CDR2 is FQNNGV in the germline V gene. The CDR3 nucleotides are TGTGCCAGCAGCTTCGGGGACCAAGAGACCCAGTACTTC. Translation gives CASSFGDQETQYF.

This clonotype was counted only a few times. The CDR3 DNA is TGTGCCAGCAGCCACGGGACGGTGGAGACCCAGTACTTC. This codes for CASSHGTVETQYF. The chain couples TRBV6-1 to TRBJ2-5; perhaps D is TRBD1 or TRBD2 (5 bases each). The CDR3 is 13 amino acids. V was pared by 6 bases and J by 5 bases, with 13 bases between. Germline CDR1 MNHNS, CDR2 SASEGT.

This clonotype has only a few counts. This chain links TRBV20-1 with TRBJ2-5; unclear D gene. The CDR3 loop spans 11 amino acids. V shed 3 bases and J shed 9 bases, with 11 bases lying between them. Germline V gene sequence: CDR1 DFQATT, CDR2 SNEGSKA (reference sequence). CDR3 in amino acids: CSASAPYAQYF. The CDR3 nucleotides are TGCAGTGCTAGTGCGCCGTACGCCCAGTACTTC.

This sequence joins TRBV6-2 or TRBV6-3 and TRBJ2-1; weak D call: TRBD2 (5 bases). Germline CDR1 is MNHEY and CDR2 is SVGEGT. With 0 bases removed from V and 7 bases from J, the gap between germline ends came to 10 bases. The CDR3 has 14 amino acids. The CDR3 nucleotides are TGTGCCAGCAGTTACTCGAAAGGAGGAAATGAGCAGTTCTTC. Its translation is CASSYSKGGNEQFF.

About this clonotype: This likely came from a read error, as a far larger clone is one base away. This sequence joins TRBV2 and TRBJ1-5; 8 bases agree with TRBD1. The V gene end was trimmed by 6 bases and the J gene end by 7 bases; junction bases not matched to a gene: 11. The CDR3 consists of 15 residues. Germline CDR1 SNHLY, CDR2 FYNNEI. In nucleotides, the CDR3 is TGTGCCAGCAGGTCCCGGACAGGGAGGGAACAGCCCCAGCATTTT. Amino acids: CASRSRTGREQPQHF. Drawing the rest from reference TRBV2 and TRBJ1-5, the complete variable domain is EPEVTQTPSHQVTQMGQEVILRCVPISNHLYFYWYRQILGQKVEFLVSFYNNEISEKSEIFDDQFSVERPDGSNFTLKIRSTKLEDSAMYFCASRSRTGREQPQHFGDGTRLSIL.

Ten or more counts support this clonotype. The chain uses TRBV11-1 and TRBJ1-3; D is unclear. Germline values: CDR1 SGHAT, CDR2 FQDESV (reference sequence). V was pared by 5 bases and J by 3 bases, with 11 bases between. This CDR3 has 14 residues. The CDR3 spells CASSPRRFGNTIYF. CDR3 DNA: TGTGCCAGCAGCCCAAGAAGATTTGGAAACACCATATATTTT. Using reference TRBV11-1 and TRBJ1-3 for the parts outside the CDR3, the full variable domain is EAEVAQSPRYKITEKSQAVAFWCDPISGHATLYWYRQILGQGPELLVQFQDESVVDDSQLPKDRFSAERLKGVDSTLKIQPAELGDSAMYLCASSPRRFGNTIYFGEGSWLTVV.

This clonotype was detected a few times. The V gene is TRBV4-3, the J gene TRBJ1-4; weak D call: TRBD1 (5 bases). Trimming took 0 bases from V and 6 from J, leaving 11 bases between them. CDR3 length: 15 amino acids. Germline V gene data show CDR1 as LGHNA and CDR2 as YSLEER. CDR3 DNA sequence: TGCGCCAGCAGCCAAGAAAAAGGGGTTTATGAAAAACTGTTTTTT. This sequence encodes CASSQEKGVYEKLFF.

In this sample, this clonotype turned up a few times. This chain connects TRBV20-1 to TRBJ1-1; 7 nucleotides align to TRBD1. The CDR3 is 13 amino acids. Germline trimming cut 6 bases from V and 6 bases from J; bases unmatched to any gene: 10. Germline lookup yields CDR1 DFQATT and CDR2 SNEGSKA (reference sequence). The CDR3 DNA reads TGCAGTGCCAGCCCAGGGACAGTTGCTGAAGCTTTCTTT. Protein: CSASPGTVAEAFF.

This clonotype was seen repeatedly, ten times or more. CDR3 protein: CSAIPPQQPQHF. CDR3 coding DNA: TGCAGTGCTATCCCGCCGCAGCAGCCCCAGCATTTT. The chain recombines TRBV20-1 with TRBJ1-5; D ambiguous. Germline lookup yields CDR1 DFQATT and CDR2 SNEGSKA (reference sequence). The V gene lost 4 bases and the J gene lost 7 bases, with 11 bases spanning the gap. CDR3 length equals 12 residues.

This chain connects TRBV6-2 or TRBV6-3 to TRBJ1-1; D is possibly TRBD1 (6 bases). CDR3 length: 15 amino acids. In germline, CDR1 is MNHEY, CDR2 SVGEGT. V lost 2 bases to trimming and J lost 2 bases, with 12 bases between them. CDR3 DNA: TGTGCCAGCAGTTACGCTGGGACAATTAACACTGAAGCTTTCTTT. Translating it yields CASSYAGTINTEAFF.

This clonotype has ten or more counts. V is TRBV28 and J is TRBJ2-7; the match to TRBD2 covers 13 bases. Germline V gives CDR1 MDHEN, CDR2 SYDVKM. The CDR3 totals 16 residues. V shed 5 bases and J 1 base; nucleotides not matched to a gene: 5. The chain's CDR3 is CASSPLAGGRSYEQYF. The CDR3 bases are TGTGCCAGCAGTCCACTAGCGGGGGGGCGATCCTACGAGCAGTACTTC.

Ten or more counts support this clonotype. The V call is TRBV7-2, the J call TRBJ1-5, with D tentatively TRBD1 (6 bases). Between the trimmed V and J ends, which lost 5 bases and 0 bases, there was a span of 8 bases. The V gene's germline CDR1 is SGHTA and CDR2 FQGNSA. This CDR3 has 14 amino acids. The CDR3 bases are TGTGCCAGCAGCGAGGGGGTTAGCAATCAGCCCCAGCATTTT. Protein: CASSEGVSNQPQHF.

This clonotype has a handful of counts. The chain links TRBV4-3 to TRBJ2-2; 8 nucleotides align to TRBD2. V shed 0 bases, J shed 3 bases, and the junction held 3 bases outside the gene matches. The germline V gene encodes CDR1 LGHNA and CDR2 YSLEER. The CDR3 contains 16 residues. The CDR3 protein is CASSQDPGGHTGELFF. DNA of the CDR3: TGCGCCAGCAGCCAAGATCCGGGGGGGCACACCGGGGAGCTGTTTTTT.

There are a few counts of this clonotype. The CDR3 loop is CASNVRGKTEAFF. CDR3 coding DNA: TGTGCCAGCAATGTCAGGGGGAAAACTGAAGCTTTCTTT. This chain connects TRBV28 to TRBJ1-1; 7 nucleotides line up with TRBD1. This CDR3 is built from 13 residues. Per the germline V gene, CDR1 is MDHEN and CDR2 is SYDVKM. Trimming at V came to 7 bases and at J to 5 bases, leaving 7 bases not matched to a gene.

This clonotype was seen only a few times. The chain carries TRBV6-2 or TRBV6-3 and TRBJ2-5, with a possible D match to TRBD2 (5 bases). Germline V gives CDR1 MNHEY, CDR2 SVGEGT. Deletions cut 4 bases from V and 12 bases from J, with 12 bases between. CDR3 size: 11 residues. The CDR3 loop is CASSSGTRKYF. CDR3 DNA: TGTGCCAGCAGTTCGGGCACTAGAAAGTACTTC.

The V gene is TRBV29-1, the J gene TRBJ2-3, with D uncertain. Germline values: CDR1 SQVTM, CDR2 ANQGSEA. V shed 4 bases and J shed 2 bases, with 13 bases lying between them. CDR3 length: 14 amino acids. The CDR3 protein is CSVGAEPNTDTQYF. CDR3 DNA: TGCAGCGTTGGGGCAGAACCCAACACAGATACGCAGTATTTT.

This clonotype has a count of ten or more. V and J are TRBV7-2 and TRBJ1-1; D perhaps matches TRBD1 (6 bases). This CDR3 has 13 residues. Germline CDR1 is SGHTA and CDR2 is FQGNSA. Trimming shortened V by 1 base and J by 11 bases, and 14 bases separated the two germline ends. DNA for the CDR3: TGTGCCAGCAGCTTAGTTGGGGGGCGGGATGCTTTCTTT. Amino acid sequence: CASSLVGGRDAFF.

This clonotype was observed at least ten times. The rearrangement uses TRBV7-2 and TRBJ2-5; the D gene is possibly TRBD1 (6 bases). V gave up 4 bases and J gave up 1 base, with 13 bases separating them. The CDR3 covers 15 residues. CDR1 is SGHTA, CDR2 FQGNSA, per germline. The CDR3 DNA sequence: TGTGCCAGCAGCTCAAACAGGGCTTTCCAAGAGACCCAGTACTTC. Translating gives CASSSNRAFQETQYF.